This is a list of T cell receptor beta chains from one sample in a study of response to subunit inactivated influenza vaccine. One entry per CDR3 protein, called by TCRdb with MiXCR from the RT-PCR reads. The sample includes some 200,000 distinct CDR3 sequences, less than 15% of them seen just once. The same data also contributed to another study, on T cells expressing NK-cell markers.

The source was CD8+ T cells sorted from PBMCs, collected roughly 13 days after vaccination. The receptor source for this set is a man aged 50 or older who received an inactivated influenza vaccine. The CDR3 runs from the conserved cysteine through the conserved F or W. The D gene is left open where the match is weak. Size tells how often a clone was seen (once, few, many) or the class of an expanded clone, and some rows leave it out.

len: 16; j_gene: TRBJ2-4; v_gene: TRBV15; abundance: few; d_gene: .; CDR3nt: TGTGCCACCAGCAGTGGGATGGGACTAGCCAAAAACATTCAGTACTTC; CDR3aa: CATSSGMGLAKNIQYF
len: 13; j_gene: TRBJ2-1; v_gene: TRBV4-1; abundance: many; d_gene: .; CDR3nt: TGCGCCAGCAGCCCGCTGGGGTCCAATGAGCAGTTCTTC; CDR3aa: CASSPLGSNEQFF
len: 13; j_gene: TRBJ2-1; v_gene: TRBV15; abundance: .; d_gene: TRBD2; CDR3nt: TGTGCCACCCTAGCGGGGGGGTACAATGAGCAGTTCTTC; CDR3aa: CATLAGGYNEQFF
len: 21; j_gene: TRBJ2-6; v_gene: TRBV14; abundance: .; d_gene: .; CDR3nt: TGTGCCAGCAGCCAAGAATTCTACCCCACTCTAGGGGAGCCTGGGGCCAACGTCCTGACTTTC; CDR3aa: CASSQEFYPTLGEPGANVLTF
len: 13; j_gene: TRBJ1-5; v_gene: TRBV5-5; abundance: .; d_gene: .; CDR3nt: TGTGCCAGCAGCTTGTGGTTCAATCAGCCCCAGCATTTT; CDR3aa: CASSLWFNQPQHF
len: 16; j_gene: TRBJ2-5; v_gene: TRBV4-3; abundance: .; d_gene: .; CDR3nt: TGCGCCAGCAGCAGTGTTTCGGACCTTTACCAAGAGACCCAGTACTTC; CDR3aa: CASSSVSDLYQETQYF
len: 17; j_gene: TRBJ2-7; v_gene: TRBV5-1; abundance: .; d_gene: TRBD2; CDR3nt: TGCGCCAGCAGCTTGGGACTAGCGGGAGGGCCTTTTTACGAGCAGTACTTC; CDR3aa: CASSLGLAGGPFYEQYF
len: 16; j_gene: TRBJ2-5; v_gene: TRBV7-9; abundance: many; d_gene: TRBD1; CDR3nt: TGTGCCAGCAGCGAAAGGACAGGGGGTACACGAGAGACCCAGTACTTC; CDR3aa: CASSERTGGTRETQYF
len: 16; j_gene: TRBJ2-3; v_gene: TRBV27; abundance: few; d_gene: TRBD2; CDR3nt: TGTGCCAGCAGTTTATTGTCCAGCGGGGGCACAGATACGCAGTATTTT; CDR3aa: CASSLLSSGGTDTQYF
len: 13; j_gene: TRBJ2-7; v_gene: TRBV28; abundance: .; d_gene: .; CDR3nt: TGTGCCAGCAGCTTCCAGGGGAGAAACGAGCAGTACTTC; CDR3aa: CASSFQGRNEQYF
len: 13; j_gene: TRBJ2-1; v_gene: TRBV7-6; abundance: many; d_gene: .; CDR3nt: TGTGCCAGCAGCTTTGGGGGATACAATGAGCAGTTCTTC; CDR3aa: CASSFGGYNEQFF
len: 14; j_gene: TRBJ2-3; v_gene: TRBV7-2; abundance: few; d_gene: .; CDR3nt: TGTGCCAGCAGCTCGTTCGGGGGAACAGATACGCAGTATTTT; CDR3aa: CASSSFGGTDTQYF
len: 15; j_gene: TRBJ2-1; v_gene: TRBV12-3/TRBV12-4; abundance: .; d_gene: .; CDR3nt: TGTGCCAGCAGCAAGGGGGTGAGCTCCTACAATGAGCAGTTCTTC; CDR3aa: CASSKGVSSYNEQFF
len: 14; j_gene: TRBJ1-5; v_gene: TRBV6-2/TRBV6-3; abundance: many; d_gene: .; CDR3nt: TGTGCCAGCAGTTACATCGGAAGCAATCAGCCCCAGCATTTT; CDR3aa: CASSYIGSNQPQHF
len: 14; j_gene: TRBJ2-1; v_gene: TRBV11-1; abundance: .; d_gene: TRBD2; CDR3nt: TGTGCCAGCAGCAACCGGGACTACCACAATGAGCAGTTCTTC; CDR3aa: CASSNRDYHNEQFF
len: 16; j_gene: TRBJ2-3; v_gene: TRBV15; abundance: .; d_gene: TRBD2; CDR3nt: TGTGCCACCAGCAGAGATCTAGCGGGAGACGCAGATACGCAGTATTTT; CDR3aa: CATSRDLAGDADTQYF
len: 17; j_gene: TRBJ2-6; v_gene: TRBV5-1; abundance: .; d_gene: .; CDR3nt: TGCGCCAGCAGGCTTCAGACATTTCGCTCTGGGGCCAACGTCCTGACTTTC; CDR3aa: CASRLQTFRSGANVLTF
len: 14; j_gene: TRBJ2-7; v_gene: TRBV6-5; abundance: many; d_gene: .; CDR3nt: TGTGCCAGCAGTTACTACGGGGCGGACTACGAGCAGTACTTC; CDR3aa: CASSYYGADYEQYF
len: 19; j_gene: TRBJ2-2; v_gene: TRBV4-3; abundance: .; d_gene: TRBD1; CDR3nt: TGCGCCAGCAGCCAAGCGACAGGGATCGGGATCATTCAAACCGGGGAGCTGTTTTTT; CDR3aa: CASSQATGIGIIQTGELFF
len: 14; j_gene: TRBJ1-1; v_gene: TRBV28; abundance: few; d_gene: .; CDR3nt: TGTGCCAGCAGTTTAGGTGTGGGGGGCACTGAAGCTTTCTTT; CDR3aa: CASSLGVGGTEAFF
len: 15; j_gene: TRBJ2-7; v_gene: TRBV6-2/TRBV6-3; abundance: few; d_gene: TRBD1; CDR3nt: TGTGCCAGCATAGCCCGGGACAGGAGCTCCTACGAGCAGTACTTC; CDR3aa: CASIARDRSSYEQYF
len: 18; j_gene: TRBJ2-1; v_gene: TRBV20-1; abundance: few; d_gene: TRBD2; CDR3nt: TGCAGTGCTAGAGTGGGTCCTAGCGGTCGATCCCCCCCCAATGAGCAGTTCTTC; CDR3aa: CSARVGPSGRSPPNEQFF
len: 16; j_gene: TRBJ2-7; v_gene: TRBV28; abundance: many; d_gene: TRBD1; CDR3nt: TGTGCCAGCAGTTTAGAGGGGGCGATAGGAAACTACGAGCAGTACTTC; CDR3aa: CASSLEGAIGNYEQYF
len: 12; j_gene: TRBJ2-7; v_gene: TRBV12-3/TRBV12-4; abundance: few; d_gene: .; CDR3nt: TGTGCCAGCAGTTTGGGGACACCAGAGCAGTACTTC; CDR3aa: CASSLGTPEQYF
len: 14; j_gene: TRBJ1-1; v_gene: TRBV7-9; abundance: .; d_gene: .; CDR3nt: TGTGCCAGCCGGCGCGTTACGGAGGACACTGAAGCTTTCTTT; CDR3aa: CASRRVTEDTEAFF
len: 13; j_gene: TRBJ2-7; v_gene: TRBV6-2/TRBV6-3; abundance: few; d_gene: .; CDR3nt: TGTGCCAGCAGTTACTCGATCGCCTACGAGCAGTACTTC; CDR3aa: CASSYSIAYEQYF
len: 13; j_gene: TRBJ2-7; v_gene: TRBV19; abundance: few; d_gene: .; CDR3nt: TGTGCCAGTAGCTCGGACGGATACTACGAGCAGTACTTC; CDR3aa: CASSSDGYYEQYF
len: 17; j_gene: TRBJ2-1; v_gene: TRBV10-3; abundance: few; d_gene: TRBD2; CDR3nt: TGTGCCATCAGTGAGCCCGGACTAGCGGGGGGCTCCAATGAGCAGTTCTTC; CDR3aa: CAISEPGLAGGSNEQFF
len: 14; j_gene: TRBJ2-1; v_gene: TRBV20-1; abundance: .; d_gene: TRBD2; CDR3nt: TGCAGTGCCCCGGGACTAGCGACCTACAATGAGCAGTTCTTC; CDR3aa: CSAPGLATYNEQFF
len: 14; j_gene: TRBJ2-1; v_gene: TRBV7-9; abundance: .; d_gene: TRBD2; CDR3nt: TGTGCCAGCAGCTTAGCGGTCCCAAGGGAGGGGCAGTTCTTC; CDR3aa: CASSLAVPREGQFF
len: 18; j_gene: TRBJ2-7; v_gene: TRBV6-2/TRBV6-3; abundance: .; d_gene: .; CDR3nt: TGTGCCAGCAGTTACTCCAATCCCCGACTAGATCAAACCTACGAGCAGTACTTC; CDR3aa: CASSYSNPRLDQTYEQYF
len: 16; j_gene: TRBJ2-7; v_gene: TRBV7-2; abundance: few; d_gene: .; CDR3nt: TGTGCCAGCAGCACCCCGGATGAGGGAGAGACCTACGAGCAGTACTTC; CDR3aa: CASSTPDEGETYEQYF
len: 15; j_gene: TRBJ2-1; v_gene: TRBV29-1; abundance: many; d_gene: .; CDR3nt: TGCAGCGTGGCCGGGGGCCGGAGCTCCTACAATGAGCAGTTCTTC; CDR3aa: CSVAGGRSSYNEQFF
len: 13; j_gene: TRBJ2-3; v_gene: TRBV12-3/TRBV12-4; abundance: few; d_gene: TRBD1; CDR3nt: TGTGCCAGCATCGGGACAGACACAGATACGCAGTATTTT; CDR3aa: CASIGTDTDTQYF
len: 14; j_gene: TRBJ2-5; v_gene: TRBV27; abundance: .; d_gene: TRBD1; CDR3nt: TGTGCCAGCAGTGCCTCAGGGGGCGGAGAGACCCAGTACTTC; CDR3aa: CASSASGGGETQYF
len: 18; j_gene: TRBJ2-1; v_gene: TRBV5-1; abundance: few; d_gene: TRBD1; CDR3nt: TGCGCCAGCAGCTTGGCGACAGGGGGCACCTACTACTACAATGAGCAGTTCTTC; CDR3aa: CASSLATGGTYYYNEQFF
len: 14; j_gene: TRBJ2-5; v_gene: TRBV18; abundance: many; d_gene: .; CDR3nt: TGTGCCAGCTCACCCCGGGAGGCCCAGGGGTCCCAGTACTTC; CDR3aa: CASSPREAQGSQYF
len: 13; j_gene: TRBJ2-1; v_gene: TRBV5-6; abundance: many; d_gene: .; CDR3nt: TGTGCCAGCAGCTTGGCCCCCGTCAATGAGCAGTTCTTC; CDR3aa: CASSLAPVNEQFF
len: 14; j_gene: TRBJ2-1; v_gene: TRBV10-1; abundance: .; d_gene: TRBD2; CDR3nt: TGCGCCAGCAGCGGGACTAGCGGGGGGAGTGAGCAGTTCTTC; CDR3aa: CASSGTSGGSEQFF
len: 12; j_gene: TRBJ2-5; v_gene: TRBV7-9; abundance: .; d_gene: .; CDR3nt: TGTGCCAGCAGCTTCCTCGGCGGGGCCCAGTACTTC; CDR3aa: CASSFLGGAQYF
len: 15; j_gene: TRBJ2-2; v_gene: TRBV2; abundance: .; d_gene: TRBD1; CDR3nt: TGTGCCAGCAGTGGAGGACAGGGGTTGACCGGGGAGCTGTTTTTT; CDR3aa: CASSGGQGLTGELFF
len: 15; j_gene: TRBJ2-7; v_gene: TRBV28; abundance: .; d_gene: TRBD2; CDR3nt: TGTGCCAGCAGAAAGACTAGCGGGAGGGCCTACGAGCAGTACTTC; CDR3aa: CASRKTSGRAYEQYF
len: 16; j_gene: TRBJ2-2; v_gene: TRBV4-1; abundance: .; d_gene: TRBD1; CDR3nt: TGCGCCAGCAGCCATCGTAGCGGGACAGGGGCAGGGGAGCTGTTTTTT; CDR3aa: CASSHRSGTGAGELFF
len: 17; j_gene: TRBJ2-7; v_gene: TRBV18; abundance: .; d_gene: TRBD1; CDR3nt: TGTGCCAGCTCACTCGGACAGGGGGCCTATATCTCCTACGAGCAGTACTTC; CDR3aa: CASSLGQGAYISYEQYF
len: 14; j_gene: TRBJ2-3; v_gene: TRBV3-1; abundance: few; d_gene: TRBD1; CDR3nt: TGTGCCAGCAGCCAAGGGACAGGGGTGGATACGCAGTATTTT; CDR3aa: CASSQGTGVDTQYF
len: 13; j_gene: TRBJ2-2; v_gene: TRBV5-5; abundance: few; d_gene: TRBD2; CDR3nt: TGTGCCAGCAGCCTGGGGACTAGTATGGAGCTGTTTTTT; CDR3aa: CASSLGTSMELFF
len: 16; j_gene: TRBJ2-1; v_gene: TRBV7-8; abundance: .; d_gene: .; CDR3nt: TGTGCCAGCAGCTTTGGGTCCAGTTGGTTTATTAATGAGCAGTTCTTC; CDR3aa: CASSFGSSWFINEQFF
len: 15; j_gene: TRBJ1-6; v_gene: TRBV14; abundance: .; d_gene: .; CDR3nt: TGTGCCAGCAGCCAAGATTCGGGATTGAACTCACCCCTCCACTTT; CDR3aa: CASSQDSGLNSPLHF
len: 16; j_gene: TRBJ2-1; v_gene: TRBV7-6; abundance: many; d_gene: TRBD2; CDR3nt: TGTGCCAGCAGCTCCCATCTAGCGGGAGTTAACAATGAGCAGTTCTTC; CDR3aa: CASSSHLAGVNNEQFF
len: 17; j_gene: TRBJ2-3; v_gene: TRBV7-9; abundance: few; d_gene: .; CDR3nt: TGTGCCAGCAGGGGTCTGACAGATTATACCCGCACAGATACGCAGTATTTT; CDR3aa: CASRGLTDYTRTDTQYF
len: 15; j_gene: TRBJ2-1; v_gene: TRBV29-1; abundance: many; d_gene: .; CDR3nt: TGCAGCGTTGCGGGCAGGCCGAGCTCCTACAATGAGCAGTTCTTC; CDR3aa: CSVAGRPSSYNEQFF
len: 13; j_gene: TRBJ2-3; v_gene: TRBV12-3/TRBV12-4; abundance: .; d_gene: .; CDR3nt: TGTGCCAGCAGTTTAGGAGCCGGAGATACGCAGTATTTT; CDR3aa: CASSLGAGDTQYF
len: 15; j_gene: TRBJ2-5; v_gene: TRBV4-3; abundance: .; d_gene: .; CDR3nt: TGCGCCAGCAGCCAAGATCTGTGGGGAATGGAGACCCAGTACTTC; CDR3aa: CASSQDLWGMETQYF
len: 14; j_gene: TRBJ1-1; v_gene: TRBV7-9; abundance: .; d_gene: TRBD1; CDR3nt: TGTGCCAGCAGTGGGACAGGCCGGAACACTGAAGCTTTCTTT; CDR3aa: CASSGTGRNTEAFF
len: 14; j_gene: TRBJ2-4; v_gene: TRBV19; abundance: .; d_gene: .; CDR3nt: TGTGCCAGTAGTATATGGTCCGGGGCAGCCGAGGGATACTTC; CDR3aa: CASSIWSGAAEGYF